This entry lists 30 T cell receptor beta chains sequenced from one sample in a study of molecular identifiers for immune sequencing clone quantification. TCRdb independently ran MiXCR on the PCR reads; one entry per CDR3 protein. This table has approximately 500,000 distinct CDR3 sequences, around 23% appearing once. Sequenced input: naive CD8+ T cells from blood, with Jurkat cell RNA spiked in. The sample's subset: FACS-sorted CD8+CD4-CCR7+CD45RA+ naive T cells. These receptors originate from a human donor in good health. Some libraries in this study had Jurkat cell RNA spiked in.

This chain connects TRBV7-2 to TRBJ2-2; D not certain. In germline, CDR1 is SGHTA, CDR2 FQGNSA. Trimming cost V 5 bases and J 0 bases, with 10 bases left between them. The CDR3 is 15 residues long. The CDR3: CASSDNLPNTGELFF. Written as DNA, the CDR3 is TGTGCCAGCAGCGACAACCTACCGAACACCGGGGAGCTGTTTTTT. The full variable domain, with the rest looked up from reference TRBV7-2 and TRBJ2-2, is GAGVSQSPSNKVTEKGKDVELRCDPISGHTALYWYRQSLGQGLEFLIYFQGNSAPDKSGLPSDRFSAERTGGSVSTLTIQRTQQEDSAVYLCASSDNLPNTGELFFGEGSRLTVL.

As for this clonotype: This sequence may be a read error, since a much larger clone differs from it by one base. The limits of the CDR3 on the DNA are not certain, so only TCRdb's listed CDR3 is given. This sequence joins TRBV29-1 and TRBJ1-1; the D segment call TRBD1 is taken from the table without a DNA check. The germline V gene encodes CDR1 SQVTM and CDR2 ANQGSEA. The CDR3 is 13 amino acids long, termini counted. The CDR3 sequence: CSVVGQGNTEALF.

J is TRBJ2-3 and V is TRBV11-2, with 8 positions matching TRBD2. This CDR3 region has 15 residues. Germline trimming cut 2 bases from V and 6 bases from J; bases unmatched to any gene: 7. Germline-derived CDR1 and CDR2 are SGHAT and FQNNGV. The CDR3 coding sequence is TGTGCCAGCAGCTTATCGGGGGGGGGCTGTGATACGCAGTATTTT. Translated: CASSLSGGGCDTQYF.

There are a few counts of this clonotype. The V gene is TRBV12-3 or TRBV12-4, the J gene TRBJ2-1; D not certain. The CDR3 totals 13 residues. Trimming removed 2 bases at V and 12 bases at J, with 14 bases between. The CDR3 is CASSLSQEFGQFF. CDR3 sequence (DNA): TGTGCCAGCAGTTTATCTCAGGAGTTCGGGCAGTTCTTC.

This clonotype appeared a few times. The rearrangement links TRBV28 to TRBJ1-3; D may be TRBD1 (5 bases). This CDR3 has 16 residues. V was trimmed by 3 bases and J by 0 bases, leaving 12 bases between them. Germline CDR1 is MDHEN and CDR2 is SYDVKM. CDR3 nucleotides: TGTGCCAGCAGTTTGTGGGGGTCGAGCTCTGGAAACACCATATATTTT. This codes for CASSLWGSSSGNTIYF.

This clonotype was picked up many times. This chain links TRBV4-3 with TRBJ1-3, with 9 bases identical to TRBD1. This CDR3 comprises 14 residues. V shed 5 bases and J 2 bases; nucleotides not matched to a gene: 1. Germline V gene data show CDR1 as LGHNA and CDR2 as YSLEER. The CDR3 loop reads CASSGTGTGNTIYF. The CDR3 nucleotides are TGCGCCAGCAGCGGGACAGGGACTGGAAACACCATATATTTT.

Concerning this clonotype: The junction shows a germline mismatch at one end, possibly a read error. The chain uses TRBV7-9 and TRBJ2-1, with 8 bases fitting TRBD2. CDR1 is SEHNR, CDR2 FQNEAQ, per germline (reference sequence). This CDR3 is 15 amino acids long. Written as DNA, the CDR3 is TGTGCCAGCAGCTTGACTAGCGCCTCCTACAATGAGCAGCTCTTC. It is translated as CASSLTSASYNEQLF.

V is TRBV19 and J is TRBJ1-5, with D possibly TRBD1 on 5 matching bases. Trimming took off 5 bases at V and 6 bases at J, with 17 bases between the two ends. The CDR3 is made up of 15 amino acids. In germline, CDR1 is LNHDA, CDR2 SQIVND (reference sequence). CDR3 in DNA: TGTGCCAGTAGTTTGGGGGGTTCTGGGTTTCAGCCCCAGCATTTT. Encoded protein: CASSLGGSGFQPQHF.

As concerns this clonotype: Germline and junction disagree at one end, which may indicate a read error. The CDR3 nucleotides read TGCGCCAGCAGGGGGACTGGGGGTCACAAAGAGCAGTTCTTC. Translation: CASRGTGGHKEQFF. V is TRBV5-1 and J is TRBJ2-1; maybe TRBD2 (6 bases). CDR3 length: 14 amino acids. The germline CDR1 and CDR2 sequences are SGHRS and YFSETQ.

This clonotype was observed at least ten times. V gene TRBV28 combines with J gene TRBJ2-3; 12 bases fit TRBD2. Germline V lookup: CDR1 MDHEN, CDR2 SYDVKM. V dropped 4 bases and J dropped 4; count of bases not matched to a gene: 0. The CDR3 length is 14 residues. The CDR3 sequence: CASSSSGRADTQYF. CDR3 DNA: TGTGCCAGCAGTTCTAGCGGGAGGGCAGATACGCAGTATTTT.

This clonotype was observed at least ten times. V gene TRBV6-5 combines with J gene TRBJ2-2, with D tentatively TRBD1 or TRBD2 (5 bases each). The CDR3 extends over 14 amino acids. Germline CDR1 is MNHEY and CDR2 is SVGAGI. V lost 6 bases to trimming and J lost 2 bases, with 10 bases between them. CDR3 coding DNA: TGTGCCAGCAGATACGGGGCCAACACCGGGGAGCTGTTTTTT. This codes for CASRYGANTGELFF.

The sample holds many counts of this clonotype. J is TRBJ2-7 and V is TRBV7-3; 7 positions match TRBD2. In germline, CDR1 is SGHTA, CDR2 FQGTGA. V lost 2 bases and J lost 5; bases outside the gene matches: 6. This CDR3 region has 14 residues. Here the CDR3 DNA reads TGTGCCAGCAGCTTAGGCCAGAGCGGGGACGAGCAGTACTTC. Residues: CASSLGQSGDEQYF.

The chain employs TRBV2 and TRBJ1-4; TRBD1 matches at 12 bases. The CDR3 covers 15 residues. V lost 7 bases, J lost 7 bases, and 7 bases stayed unmatched. CDR1 SNHLY and CDR2 FYNNEI come from the germline V gene. CDR3 DNA sequence: TGTGCCAGCACGAGGGACAGGGGGCCCGGTGAAAAACTGTTTTTT. Its protein product is CASTRDRGPGEKLFF. The full variable domain, rest sourced from reference TRBV2 and TRBJ1-4, is EPEVTQTPSHQVTQMGQEVILRCVPISNHLYFYWYRQILGQKVEFLVSFYNNEISEKSEIFDDQFSVERPDGSNFTLKIRSTKLEDSAMYFCASTRDRGPGEKLFFGSGTQLSVL.

This clonotype showed up just a few times. This chain uses TRBV5-4 with TRBJ2-7; 11 positions match TRBD1. Trimming at V came to 5 bases and at J to 6 bases, leaving 7 bases not matched to a gene. This CDR3 region has 14 residues. Germline assignment: CDR1 SGHNT and CDR2 YYREEE (reference sequence). CDR3 amino acids: CASSTDRGLSEQYF. The CDR3 DNA sequence: TGTGCCAGCAGTACGGACAGGGGGCTCAGCGAGCAGTACTTC.

This clonotype was counted between two and nine times. The chain has TRBV7-9 and TRBJ2-2, with no clear D. The CDR3 runs to 15 residues. The germline V and J ends were trimmed by 3 bases and 6 bases, with 14 bases remaining between them. Germline loops: CDR1 SEHNR, CDR2 FQNEAQ (reference sequence). The CDR3 DNA follows: TGTGCCAGCAGCTTTGTAGGGCCTCTTCCCGGGGAGCTGTTTTTT. Translating gives CASSFVGPLPGELFF.

On this clonotype: This is likely a read error, given that the CDR3 carries no conserved phenylalanine or tryptophan at its end. The CDR3 spells CASSLGVGVAGAYEQYI. DNA for the CDR3: TGTGCCAGCAGTTTAGGCGTGGGGGTAGCGGGGGCCTACGAGCAGTACATC. This rearrangement joins TRBV12-3 or TRBV12-4 to TRBJ2-7; 9 bases fit TRBD2. Trimming at V came to 1 base and at J to 2 bases, leaving 9 bases not matched to a gene. The CDR3 totals 17 residues.

There are a few counts of this clonotype. The CDR3 is CASSEENQPQHF. DNA for the CDR3: TGTGCCAGCAGTGAGGAGAATCAGCCCCAGCATTTT. The genes are TRBV25-1 and TRBJ1-5; D unclear. The V gene's germline CDR1 is MGHDK and CDR2 SYGVNS. V lost 3 bases and J 4 bases, leaving 4 bases between the germline ends. The CDR3 has 12 residues. Complete variable domain (other parts from reference TRBV25-1 and TRBJ1-5): EADIYQTPRYLVIGTGKKITLECSQTMGHDKMYWYQQDPGMELHLIHYSYGVNSTEKGDLSSESTVSRIRTEHFPLTLESARPSHTSQYLCASSEENQPQHFGDGTRLSIL.

This clonotype came up many times. This chain uses TRBV19 with TRBJ2-1; D perhaps matches TRBD2 (6 bases). The CDR3 contains 13 residues. Germline-derived CDR1 and CDR2 are LNHDA and SQIVND (reference sequence). V lost 5 bases and J 3 bases, leaving 8 bases between the germline ends. The CDR3 spells CASSWDFYNEQFF. The DNA for the CDR3 is TGTGCCAGTAGTTGGGACTTCTACAATGAGCAGTTCTTC. The complete variable domain, with remaining parts taken from reference TRBV19 and TRBJ2-1, reads DGGITQSPKYLFRKEGQNVTLSCEQNLNHDAMYWYRQDPGQGLRLIYYSQIVNDFQKGDIAEGYSVSREKKESFPLTVTSAQKNPTAFYLCASSWDFYNEQFFGPGTRLTVL.

The V and J genes are TRBV12-3 or TRBV12-4 and TRBJ2-5, with TRBD1 matching 7 bases. The junction had 5 bases not matched to a gene; V was cut back by 5 bases and J by 2 bases. The CDR3 has 14 residues. The CDR3 nucleotides are TGTGCCAGCAGTCCACAGGGGTGGCAAGAGACCCAGTACTTC. Protein: CASSPQGWQETQYF.

This clonotype was seen a handful of times. The J gene is TRBJ2-7, the V gene TRBV4-1; 8 positions match TRBD2. V gave up 0 bases and J gave up 2 bases; unmatched junction bases: 3. The CDR3 runs to 15 residues. Germline assignment: CDR1 MGHRA and CDR2 YSYEKL. The CDR3 spells CASSQEWREAYEQYF. The CDR3 DNA follows: TGCGCCAGCAGCCAAGAGTGGCGGGAGGCCTACGAGCAGTACTTC.

This clonotype turned up a few times. CDR3 in DNA: TGTGCCATCAGTGAGGAGGCACTGGGAGAGACCCAGTACTTC. This gives the protein CAISEEALGETQYF. The V gene is TRBV10-3, the J gene TRBJ2-5; the D is unclear. CDR1 ENHRY and CDR2 SYGVKD come from the germline V gene. V was pared by 2 bases and J by 4 bases, with 11 bases between. The CDR3 sequence is 14 residues long.

This chain links TRBV29-1 with TRBJ2-7; maybe TRBD2 (5 bases). The germline gives CDR1 SQVTM, CDR2 ANQGSEA. The CDR3 spans 16 residues. Trimming removed 2 bases from V and 0 bases from J, with 17 bases in between. CDR3 region: CSVELYEGYSSYEQYF. The CDR3 nucleotides read TGCAGCGTTGAACTATACGAGGGTTACAGCTCCTACGAGCAGTACTTC.

Comment on this clonotype: This probably arose from a read error, given a far larger clone one base away. The chain joins TRBV29-1 to TRBJ2-5; D is undetermined. The CDR3 consists of 10 residues. V shed 4 bases and J shed 7 bases, with 7 bases lying between them. The germline CDR1 and CDR2 sequences are SQVTM and ANQGSEA. CDR3 nucleotides: TGCAGCGTTGTGAGAGTGACCCAGTACTTC. Amino acids: CSVVRVTQYF.

This clonotype was observed at least ten times. The V and J genes are TRBV30 and TRBJ2-3, with a possible D match to TRBD2 (6 bases). Germline V gene sequence: CDR1 GTSNPN, CDR2 SVGIG (reference sequence). The CDR3 loop spans 17 amino acids. The V and J ends lost 1 base and 5 bases respectively, with 22 bases between them. CDR3 in amino acids: CAWSEDQEGQAEDTQYF. DNA of the CDR3: TGTGCCTGGAGTGAGGATCAGGAGGGCCAAGCTGAAGATACGCAGTATTTT.

In this sample, this clonotype turned up many times. This chain connects TRBV27 to TRBJ2-1; D perhaps matches TRBD2 (7 bases). CDR1 MNHEY and CDR2 SMNVEV come from the germline V gene (reference sequence). The CDR3 covers 15 residues. V was clipped by 7 bases and J by 0 bases, with 13 bases between them. CDR3 amino acids: CASTIGGGSYNEQFF. CDR3 in DNA: TGTGCCAGCACAATAGGGGGGGGCTCCTACAATGAGCAGTTCTTC.

This clonotype was seen many times. The chain couples TRBV28 to TRBJ2-7; D is possibly TRBD2 (6 bases). CDR3 length equals 14 residues. In germline, CDR1 is MDHEN, CDR2 SYDVKM. With 4 bases removed from V and 1 base from J, the gap between germline ends came to 11 bases. CDR3 in DNA: TGTGCCAGCAGTTCCCGGGGACTTTCCTACGAGCAGTACTTC. Encoded protein: CASSSRGLSYEQYF.

This clonotype has a handful of counts. The chain recombines TRBV12-3 or TRBV12-4 with TRBJ2-1; TRBD1 agrees at 9 bases. The CDR3 is made up of 15 amino acids. The V gene end was trimmed by 7 bases and the J gene end by 7 bases; junction bases not matched to a gene: 11. CDR3 bases: TGTGCCAGCACCTTTTCGGGACAGGGTTGGAATGAGCAGTTCTTC. Its translation is CASTFSGQGWNEQFF.

The table lists this clonotype with many counts. The V call is TRBV28, the J call TRBJ1-5; TRBD1 aligns across 7 bases. Germline V gene lookup returns CDR1 MDHEN and CDR2 SYDVKM. V shed 7 bases, J shed 4 bases, and the junction held 1 base outside the gene matches. The CDR3 has 12 amino acids. The CDR3, as DNA: TGTGCCAGCACAGGGGGTAATCAGCCCCAGCATTTT. It is translated as CASTGGNQPQHF.

This chain uses TRBV12-5 with TRBJ1-2; D unclear. Germline assignment: CDR1 LGHNT and CDR2 FRNRAP. V lost 1 base and J lost 4, with 13 bases in between. CDR3 length: 15 amino acids. DNA for the CDR3: TGTGCTAGTGGTTTGGGCGCCGGTGGAAGCTATGGCTACACCTTC. Translated: CASGLGAGGSYGYTF.

This clonotype was found many times. The chain couples TRBV7-2 to TRBJ2-7; unclear D gene. CDR1 is SGHTA, CDR2 FQGNSA, per germline. The CDR3 spans 13 residues. Trimming took 0 bases from V and 3 from J, leaving 6 bases between them. CDR3 sequence reads: CASSLALYYEQYF. The CDR3 DNA follows: TGTGCCAGCAGCTTAGCACTTTACTACGAGCAGTACTTC.